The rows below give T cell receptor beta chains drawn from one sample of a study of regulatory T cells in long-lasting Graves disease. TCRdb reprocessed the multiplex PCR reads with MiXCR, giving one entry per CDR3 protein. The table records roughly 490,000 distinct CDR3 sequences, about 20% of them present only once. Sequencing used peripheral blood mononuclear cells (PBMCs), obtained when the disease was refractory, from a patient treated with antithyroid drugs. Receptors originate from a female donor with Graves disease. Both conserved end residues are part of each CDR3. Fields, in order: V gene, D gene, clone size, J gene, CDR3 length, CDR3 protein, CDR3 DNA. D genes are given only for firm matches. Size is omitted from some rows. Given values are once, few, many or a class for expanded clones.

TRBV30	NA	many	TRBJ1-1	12	CAWSALNTEAFF	TGTGCCTGGAGTGCCCTGAACACTGAAGCTTTCTTT
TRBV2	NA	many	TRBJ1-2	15	CASSERFPGAIGYTF	TGTGCCAGCAGTGAGAGATTTCCGGGAGCCATTGGCTACACCTTC
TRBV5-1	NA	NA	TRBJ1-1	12	CASRFLNTEAFF	TGCGCCAGCAGATTCCTGAACACTGAAGCTTTCTTT
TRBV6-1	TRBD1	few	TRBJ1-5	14	CASGQGSSNQPQHF	TGTGCCAGCGGACAGGGTTCTAGCAATCAGCCCCAGCATTTT
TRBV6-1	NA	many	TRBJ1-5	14	CASSGETVNQPQHF	TGTGCCAGCAGTGGCGAGACGGTGAATCAGCCCCAGCATTTT
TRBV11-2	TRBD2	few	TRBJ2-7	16	CASSSWIGAGSHEQYF	TGTGCCAGCAGCTCCTGGATTGGAGCGGGGTCCCACGAGCAGTACTTC
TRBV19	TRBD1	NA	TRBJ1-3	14	CASSPDRAGNTIYF	TGTGCCAGTAGCCCCGACAGGGCTGGAAACACCATATATTTT
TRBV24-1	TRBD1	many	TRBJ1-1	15	CATSDWGDSPTEAFF	TGTGCCACCAGTGATTGGGGGGACAGTCCCACTGAAGCTTTCTTT
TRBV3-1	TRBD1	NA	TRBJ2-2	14	CASSNYRGTGELFF	TGTGCCAGCAGCAACTACAGGGGGACCGGGGAGCTGTTTTTT
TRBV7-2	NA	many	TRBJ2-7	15	CASSFKTASAGEQYF	TGTGCCAGCAGCTTCAAAACAGCCTCTGCGGGGGAGCAGTACTTC
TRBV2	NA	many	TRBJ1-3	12	CASSDGEDTIYF	TGTGCCAGCAGTGATGGGGAGGACACCATATATTTT
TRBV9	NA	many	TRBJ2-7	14	CASSVTPSSYEQYF	TGTGCCAGCAGCGTTACACCAAGCTCCTACGAGCAGTACTTC
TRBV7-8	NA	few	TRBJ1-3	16	CASSPNGTPKGNTIYF	TGTGCCAGCAGCCCCAACGGGACACCGAAAGGAAACACCATATATTTT
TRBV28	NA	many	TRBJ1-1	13	CASSFVGEDQAFF	TGTGCCAGCAGTTTTGTGGGGGAGGATCAAGCTTTCTTT
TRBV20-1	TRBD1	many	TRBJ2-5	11	CSATGEETQYF	TGCAGTGCGACAGGGGAAGAGACCCAGTACTTC
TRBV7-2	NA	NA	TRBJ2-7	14	CASSYRDGTYEQYF	TGTGCCAGCAGCTACCGGGACGGAACCTACGAGCAGTACTTC
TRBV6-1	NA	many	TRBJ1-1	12	CASRWGNTEAFF	TGTGCCAGCCGCTGGGGGAACACTGAAGCTTTCTTT
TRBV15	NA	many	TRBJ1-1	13	CATSRDREVFAFF	TGTGCCACCAGCAGAGACAGGGAAGTGTTTGCTTTCTTT
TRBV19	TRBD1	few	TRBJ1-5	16	CASSINRGLGDQPQHF	TGTGCCAGTAGTATCAACAGGGGGCTGGGCGATCAGCCCCAGCATTTT
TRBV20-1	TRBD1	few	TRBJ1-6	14	CSARAGQGGSPLHF	TGCAGTGCTAGAGCCGGACAGGGGGGTTCACCCCTCCACTTT
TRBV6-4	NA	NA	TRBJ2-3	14	CASKGGILTDTQYF	TGTGCCAGCAAGGGGGGCATCCTCACAGATACGCAGTATTTT
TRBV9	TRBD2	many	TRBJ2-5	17	CASSPPTSGGLEETQYF	TGTGCCAGCAGCCCCCCGACGAGCGGGGGGTTGGAAGAGACCCAGTACTTC
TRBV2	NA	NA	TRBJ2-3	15	CASSADPRPTDTQYF	TGTGCCAGCAGTGCCGATCCACGACCCACAGATACGCAGTATTTT
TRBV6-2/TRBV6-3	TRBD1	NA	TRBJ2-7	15	CASSPSGGSGLEQYF	TGTGCCAGCAGCCCATCAGGGGGCTCGGGACTCGAGCAGTACTTC